The 30 T cell receptor beta chains below all came from one sample that was sequenced in a study of T cell changes during pregnancy in multiple sclerosis. Using immunoSEQ multiplex PCR, the repertoire was profiled, and TCRdb retains in-frame clones only, with some absent. The table records roughly 59,000 clones, around 91% of them present only once. Sample: peripheral blood, taken in the third trimester of pregnancy. The receptors come from a female donor in good health, enrolled as a control in a pregnancy study.

This clone has just one count. The chain joins TRBV11-3 to TRBJ2-1; tentative D call: TRBD2 (6 bases). Germline CDR1 is SGHNT and CDR2 is YENEEA. Trimming removed 5 bases at V and 9 bases at J, with 14 bases between. The CDR3 has 13 amino acids. CDR3 sequence reads: CASSETTSTEQFF. The CDR3 DNA reads as TGTGCCAGCAGCGAGACGACTAGTACTGAGCAGTTCTTC.

The sample holds one count of this clone. The chain joins TRBV6-5 to TRBJ1-1; 10 nucleotides align to TRBD1. J was trimmed by 5 bases and V by 10 bases; bases with no gene match: 7. From germline, CDR1 is MNHEY and CDR2 SVGAGI. The CDR3 has 13 amino acids. CDR3 nucleotide sequence: TGTGCCACCCGGACAGGGGGAAGTACTGAAGCTTTCTTT. Amino acid sequence: CATRTGGSTEAFF.

The chain has TRBV15 and TRBJ2-7; a possible D gene is TRBD1 (5 bases). V was clipped by 0 bases and J by 2 bases, with 11 bases between them. This CDR3 is 15 amino acids long. In germline, CDR1 is LNHNV, CDR2 YYDKDF (reference sequence). CDR3 protein: CATSREHQGPYEQYF. DNA for the CDR3: TGTGCCACCAGCAGAGAGCACCAGGGCCCCTACGAGCAGTACTTC.

The chain recombines TRBV5-6 with TRBJ1-4; D not certain. V was pared by 0 bases and J by 4 bases, with 7 bases between. This CDR3 comprises 14 residues. Germline V gene sequence: CDR1 SGHDT, CDR2 YYEEEE. The CDR3, as DNA: TGTGCCAGCAGCTTGGGGCGGTATAATGAAAAACTGTTTTTT. Translating it yields CASSLGRYNEKLFF.

The chain carries TRBV6-1 and TRBJ2-1; D not certain. From germline, CDR1 is MNHNS and CDR2 SASEGT. V was trimmed by 0 bases and J by 8 bases, leaving 11 bases between them. This CDR3 has 14 amino acids. DNA for the CDR3: TGTGCCAGCAGTGAAGCGGAGTGGCGACATGAGCAGTTCTTC. Translated: CASSEAEWRHEQFF.

This chain connects TRBV19 to TRBJ2-1; 8 nucleotides align to TRBD2. Germline values: CDR1 LNHDA, CDR2 SQIVND (reference sequence). V gave up 4 bases and J gave up 7 bases; unmatched junction bases: 12. The CDR3 loop spans 16 amino acids. The chain's CDR3 is CASSKSSVAGRNEQFF. Written as DNA, the CDR3 is TGTGCCAGTAGTAAAAGCAGCGTAGCGGGGAGGAATGAGCAGTTCTTC. The full variable domain, rest sourced from reference TRBV19 and TRBJ2-1, is DGGITQSPKYLFRKEGQNVTLSCEQNLNHDAMYWYRQDPGQGLRLIYYSQIVNDFQKGDIAEGYSVSREKKESFPLTVTSAQKNPTAFYLCASSKSSVAGRNEQFFGPGTRLTVL.

The chain links TRBV4-1 to TRBJ1-1, with D maybe TRBD1 (6 bases). CDR1 is MGHRA and CDR2 is YSYEKL in the germline V gene. Trimming left V 4 bases short and J 6 bases short, with 15 bases between. The CDR3 spans 14 residues. CDR3 loop: CASSPRGGAAEAFF. CDR3 bases: TGCGCCAGCAGCCCCCGTGGGGGGGCAGCTGAAGCTTTCTTT.

The chain couples TRBV27 to TRBJ2-7; D is perhaps TRBD1 (5 bases). V was pared by 8 bases and J by 7 bases, with 6 bases between. Germline CDR1 reads MNHEY; CDR2 reads SMNVEV (reference sequence). The CDR3 contains 9 residues. DNA for the CDR3: TGTGCCAGCGGGGCGGAGCAGTACTTC. It encodes CASGAEQYF.

This sequence joins TRBV28 and TRBJ1-2; D remains unclear. The length of the CDR3 is 11 residues. The V gene's germline CDR1 is MDHEN and CDR2 SYDVKM. V lost 6 bases to trimming and J lost 13 bases, with 15 bases between them. CDR3 sequence: CASRLGLISTF. The CDR3 bases are TGTGCCAGCAGACTTGGACTTATAAGCACCTTC.

V gene TRBV6-5 combines with J gene TRBJ1-4; 9 positions agree with TRBD1. Germline V gene data show CDR1 as MNHEY and CDR2 as SVGAGI. J lost 8 bases, V lost 0 bases, and 4 bases had no gene match. CDR3 length: 15 amino acids. DNA of the CDR3: TGTGCCAGCAGTTACTCGGGACAGGGATGGGAAAAACTGTTTTTT. It yields the protein CASSYSGQGWEKLFF.

The rearrangement uses TRBV20-1 and TRBJ2-7; a weak D match, TRBD2 (6 bases). This CDR3 is built from 11 residues. Germline V gene lookup returns CDR1 DFQATT and CDR2 SNEGSKA (reference sequence). Trimming removed 0 bases at V and 9 bases at J, with 9 bases between. CDR3 coding DNA: TGCAGTGCTAGAGATCTCGGGGGGCAGTACTTC. This encodes CSARDLGGQYF.

The chain links TRBV7-2 to TRBJ1-2; no definite D call. The germline V gene has CDR1 SGHTA and CDR2 FQGNSA. CDR3 length: 11 amino acids. V was shortened by 5 bases and J by 8 bases, with 9 bases between the two germline ends. CDR3 bases: TGTGCCAGCAGCCTTGTTAAAGGCTACACCTTC. It encodes CASSLVKGYTF.

This chain joins TRBV30 and TRBJ2-1; 10 bases are shared with TRBD2. Germline V CDR1 and CDR2: GTSNPN, SVGIG (reference sequence). With 4 bases clipped from V and 3 bases from J, the junction kept 6 bases outside the gene matches. The CDR3 is made up of 15 amino acids. Here the CDR3 reads CAWNSGGPLYNEQFF. CDR3 coding DNA: TGTGCCTGGAATAGCGGGGGGCCCCTCTACAATGAGCAGTTCTTC.

The rearrangement uses TRBV2 and TRBJ1-2, with D perhaps TRBD1 (6 bases). This CDR3 contains 14 residues. CDR1 is SNHLY and CDR2 is FYNNEI in the germline V gene. V was pared by 3 bases and J by 5 bases, with 13 bases between. CDR3 protein: CASSEGRGPYGYTF. CDR3 nucleotide sequence: TGTGCCAGCAGTGAGGGCAGGGGACCATATGGCTACACCTTC.

The chain recombines TRBV5-6 with TRBJ1-2, with TRBD1 matching over 9 bases. This CDR3 is 14 amino acids long. The trim removed 0 bases at V and 8 bases at J, leaving 5 bases unmatched. CDR1 is SGHDT, CDR2 YYEEEE, per germline. The CDR3 DNA follows: TGTGCCAGCAGCTTGGAGACAGGGGGTGGCGGCTACACCTTC. This encodes CASSLETGGGGYTF.

The V gene is TRBV28, the J gene TRBJ2-7; 8 bases align to TRBD1. J lost 2 bases, V lost 4 bases, and 4 bases had no gene match. The CDR3 length is 14 residues. Per germline, CDR1 MDHEN and CDR2 SYDVKM. CDR3 sequence: CASSSQGETYEQYF. In DNA, the CDR3 is TGTGCCAGCAGTTCACAGGGGGAGACCTACGAGCAGTACTTC.

This chain links TRBV12-5 with TRBJ2-2; D gene ambiguous. The CDR3 has 13 residues. Trimming took 4 bases from V and 3 from J, leaving 6 bases between them. Germline CDR1 and CDR2: LGHNT and FRNRAP. The CDR3 sequence: CASGSDDTGELFF. CDR3 DNA sequence: TGTGCTAGTGGTTCAGATGACACCGGGGAGCTGTTTTTT.

The chain carries TRBV7-9 and TRBJ1-5, with a possible D match to TRBD1 (6 bases). This CDR3 has 14 amino acids. CDR1 and CDR2 (germline): SEHNR, FQNEAQ (reference sequence). The germline V and J ends were trimmed by 1 base and 4 bases, with 8 bases remaining between them. The CDR3 reads CASSLGDTNQPQHF. The CDR3 bases are TGTGCCAGCAGCTTAGGGGACACGAATCAGCCCCAGCATTTT.

The chain recombines TRBV29-1 with TRBJ2-3; TRBD2 agrees at 14 bases. The CDR3 has 15 residues. V lost 4 bases and J lost 3; bases outside the gene matches: 3. Germline V gene lookup returns CDR1 SQVTM and CDR2 ANQGSEA. CDR3 sequence reads: CSVARTSGGTDTQYF. The CDR3 nucleotides read TGCAGCGTTGCTCGGACTAGCGGGGGGACAGATACGCAGTATTTT.

This chain links TRBV7-2 with TRBJ2-1; 9 bases match TRBD2. The germline V gene encodes CDR1 SGHTA and CDR2 FQGNSA. The CDR3 sequence is 18 residues long. V lost 2 bases and J lost 5; bases outside the gene matches: 13. In DNA form, the CDR3 reads TGTGCCAGCAGCTTAAGGCGGCGATGGGCTAGCGGGGACAATGAGCAGTTCTTC. Amino acid sequence: CASSLRRRWASGDNEQFF.

This chain joins TRBV6-4 and TRBJ2-1; TRBD1 might be the D (6 bases). V shed 2 bases and J shed 9 bases, with 20 bases lying between them. The CDR3 covers 16 residues. The germline V gene has CDR1 MRHNA and CDR2 SNTAGT. The CDR3 sequence: CASSDRWGRSGSEQFF. The CDR3 DNA sequence: TGTGCCAGCAGTGACAGGTGGGGGCGGAGTGGGTCTGAGCAGTTCTTC.

The chain couples TRBV4-1 to TRBJ1-4; maybe TRBD1 (5 bases). Per germline, CDR1 MGHRA and CDR2 YSYEKL. Trimming removed 4 bases from V and 8 bases from J, with 17 bases in between. The CDR3 contains 15 residues. The DNA for the CDR3 is TGCGCCAGCAGCCCACCAAAGGGGCTCGGGGAAAAACTGTTTTTT. This encodes CASSPPKGLGEKLFF.

This chain uses TRBV6-6 with TRBJ2-1, with a weak D call TRBD1 (6 bases). This CDR3 has 16 residues. Trimming removed 5 bases at V and 8 bases at J, with 22 bases between. Germline V gene data show CDR1 as MNHNY and CDR2 as SVGAGI (reference sequence). Here the CDR3 DNA reads TGTGCCAGCAGTCCGCCCAAAACAGGGATCGTTGATGAGCAGTTCTTC. This sequence encodes CASSPPKTGIVDEQFF.

This sequence joins TRBV4-1 and TRBJ2-5, with D possibly being TRBD1 (5 bases). CDR1 is MGHRA, CDR2 YSYEKL, per germline. V lost 2 bases and J lost 5, with 15 bases in between. The CDR3 is 15 residues long. CDR3 protein: CASSQKDTFRETQYF. The CDR3 bases are TGCGCCAGCAGCCAAAAGGACACCTTCCGGGAGACCCAGTACTTC.

The chain carries TRBV5-6 and TRBJ2-1; TRBD2 agrees at 7 bases. Looked up from germline, CDR1 is SGHDT and CDR2 is YYEEEE. The CDR3 has 16 amino acids. V shed 0 bases, J shed 8 bases, and the junction held 11 bases outside the gene matches. CDR3 in amino acids: CASSLGERGMVDEQFF. CDR3 nucleotides: TGTGCCAGCAGCTTGGGTGAGCGGGGAATGGTCGATGAGCAGTTCTTC.

The chain links TRBV11-2 to TRBJ2-1, with a weak D call TRBD1 (6 bases). Per the germline V gene, CDR1 is SGHAT and CDR2 is FQNNGV. The CDR3 runs 15 residues. V was trimmed by 6 bases and J by 7 bases, leaving 19 bases between them. The CDR3 reads CASSLDSPPGNEQFF. The CDR3 coding sequence is TGTGCCAGCAGTCTGGACAGCCCGCCTGGTAATGAGCAGTTCTTC.

This sequence joins TRBV5-1 and TRBJ2-7, with 11 bases fitting TRBD2. The CDR3 sequence is 15 residues long. J was trimmed by 6 bases and V by 4 bases; bases with no gene match: 9. Germline CDR1 is SGHRS and CDR2 is YFSETQ. DNA of the CDR3: TGCGCCAGCAGCCCCCTGGTAGCGGGGGGGGGCGAGCAGTACTTC. Amino acid sequence: CASSPLVAGGGEQYF.

The chain employs TRBV12-5 and TRBJ2-5; TRBD1 matches 10 bases. V dropped 4 bases and J dropped 2; count of bases not matched to a gene: 16. In germline, CDR1 is LGHNT, CDR2 FRNRAP. This CDR3 contains 19 residues. The CDR3 bases are TGTGCTAGTGGTTACCATCTACCCCTCGGGACAGGGGATCAAGAGACCCAGTACTTC. It specifies CASGYHLPLGTGDQETQYF.

The rearrangement links TRBV6-6 to TRBJ2-5, with D possibly matching TRBD2 (5 bases). The CDR3 runs 13 residues. Trimming shortened V by 2 bases and J by 2 bases, and 6 bases separated the two germline ends. Germline V gene lookup returns CDR1 MNHNY and CDR2 SVGAGI (reference sequence). CDR3 protein: CASSYRTQETQYF. In DNA, the CDR3 is TGTGCCAGCAGTTACCGGACTCAAGAGACCCAGTACTTC.

The chain's CDR3 is CASSLKYESTEAFF. DNA of the CDR3: TGTGCCAGCAGCTTAAAGTATGAGTCCACTGAAGCTTTCTTT. The V and J genes are TRBV7-3 and TRBJ1-1; D gene unclear. Germline values: CDR1 SGHTA, CDR2 FQGTGA. This CDR3 is built from 14 residues. Trimming removed 1 base from V and 4 bases from J, with 10 bases in between.